This is a list of T cell receptor beta chains from one sample in a study of T-cell memory formation after mild COVID-19. A single record per CDR3 protein comes from TCRdb applying MiXCR to the 5' RACE reads. Of about 150,000 distinct CDR3 sequences detected, 13% appear once; the ten largest clones hold 3.3%. Sequencing was carried out using PBMCs or a T cell subset sorted from them (not recorded which). The receptors stem from a man between 18 and 35 years old who had mild COVID-19 (a few samples of this study predate the infection). Cell type and time point are not known. CDR3s include the opening cysteine and the closing phenylalanine or tryptophan.

V gene: TRBV11-1
J gene: TRBJ2-1
CDR3 protein: CASSHPGTGRHNEQFF

V gene: TRBV7-2
J gene: TRBJ1-2
CDR3 protein: CASSLSQPSYGYTF

V gene: TRBV7-3
J gene: TRBJ1-2
CDR3 protein: CASSYNGGYGYTF

V gene: TRBV5-1
J gene: TRBJ2-5
CDR3 protein: CASSFDSPETQYF

V gene: TRBV4-2
J gene: TRBJ2-5
CDR3 protein: CASSQGGAGETQYF

V gene: TRBV4-3
J gene: TRBJ1-2
CDR3 protein: CASSQVARGYGYTF

V gene: TRBV27
J gene: TRBJ2-7
CDR3 protein: CASSLLSLPYEQYF

V gene: TRBV24-1
J gene: TRBJ1-6
CDR3 protein: CATSAPRNSPLHF

V gene: TRBV7-7
J gene: TRBJ2-5
CDR3 protein: CASSLGQGGEETQYF

V gene: TRBV12-3/TRBV12-4
J gene: TRBJ1-2
CDR3 protein: CASSRQYGYTF

V gene: TRBV6-5
J gene: TRBJ2-2
CDR3 protein: CASYVQNTGELFF

V gene: TRBV6-5
J gene: TRBJ1-1
CDR3 protein: CASRRQGMNTEAFF

V gene: TRBV5-8
J gene: TRBJ2-5
CDR3 protein: CASRQGLAVKQETQYF

V gene: TRBV18
J gene: TRBJ1-1
CDR3 protein: CASTLDPGQIRAFF

V gene: TRBV7-9
J gene: TRBJ2-2
CDR3 protein: CASEGGTTGELFF

V gene: TRBV2
J gene: TRBJ2-3
CDR3 protein: CASSERPGGGGDTQYF

V gene: TRBV7-9
J gene: TRBJ1-4
CDR3 protein: CASSLSPAGGKLFF

V gene: TRBV12-3/TRBV12-4
J gene: TRBJ1-4
CDR3 protein: CASSLPGTDLEKLFF

V gene: TRBV10-3
J gene: TRBJ1-5
CDR3 protein: CAISGLRAGQPQHF

V gene: TRBV7-2
J gene: TRBJ2-3
CDR3 protein: CASSLRFGTQYF

V gene: TRBV5-1
J gene: TRBJ2-5
CDR3 protein: CASKRDPGQQETQYF

V gene: TRBV6-5
J gene: TRBJ1-4
CDR3 protein: CASSLGFQVGEKLFF

V gene: TRBV11-1
J gene: TRBJ2-5
CDR3 protein: CASSDFWRGDQETQYF

V gene: TRBV12-3/TRBV12-4
J gene: TRBJ2-1
CDR3 protein: CASINDQVTRNEQFF

V gene: TRBV29-1
J gene: TRBJ2-1
CDR3 protein: CSVGRGGAGNEQFF

V gene: TRBV15
J gene: TRBJ2-3
CDR3 protein: CATSRDLGTDTQYF

V gene: TRBV5-1
J gene: TRBJ2-5
CDR3 protein: CASSLWTEQETQYF

V gene: TRBV6-5
J gene: TRBJ2-3
CDR3 protein: CASSGGRDNTDTQYF

V gene: TRBV18
J gene: TRBJ2-6
CDR3 protein: CASSPPAGANVLTF

V gene: TRBV6-2/TRBV6-3
J gene: TRBJ2-5
CDR3 protein: CASSYFLAGGRETQYF

V gene: TRBV2
J gene: TRBJ2-3
CDR3 protein: CASSGRDTQYF

V gene: TRBV7-2
J gene: TRBJ2-7
CDR3 protein: CASSTGRGYEQYF

V gene: TRBV5-1
J gene: TRBJ2-3
CDR3 protein: CASFQEDTQYF

V gene: TRBV21-1
J gene: TRBJ2-3
CDR3 protein: CASSKVRAGRPSDTQYF

V gene: TRBV4-1
J gene: TRBJ1-2
CDR3 protein: CASSPWTAQHYGYTF

V gene: TRBV5-1
J gene: TRBJ2-3
CDR3 protein: CASSSWPGLGGVEGTDTQYF

V gene: TRBV5-1
J gene: TRBJ1-5
CDR3 protein: CASSLGQADQPQHF

V gene: TRBV20-1
J gene: TRBJ1-5
CDR3 protein: CSASPTGGRQPQHF

V gene: TRBV11-1
J gene: TRBJ2-2
CDR3 protein: CASSITGATGELFF

V gene: TRBV5-6
J gene: TRBJ2-5
CDR3 protein: CASSLRGGGQTQYF

V gene: TRBV20-1
J gene: TRBJ1-2
CDR3 protein: CSAKQGGGSNGYTF

V gene: TRBV5-1
J gene: TRBJ2-5
CDR3 protein: CASSLPGSMGETQYF